The clone carrying this T cell receptor beta chain was recorded a few times. Its target is unknown. The junction had 8 bases not matched to a gene; V was cut back by 2 bases and J by 5 bases. The CDR3 runs 15 residues. Germline V CDR1 and CDR2: DFQATT, SNEGSKA (reference sequence). The sample originates from a study of CD8 T cells in ankylosing spondylitis. Regarding the study as a whole: The authors reported significant enrichment of disease-linked clones in matched ankylosing spondylitis synovial fluid. Fewer than ten highly homologous variants made up a TCR beta motif that seemed to typify ankylosing spondylitis blood. Previous work reported some of these motif variants in the synovial fluid and blood of reactive arthritis.

TCRdb reprocessed the 5' RACE reads with MiXCR, giving one entry per CDR3 protein. The sample has about 840,000 distinct CDR3 sequences; roughly 10% are singletons. The sequence came from a male donor with ankylosing spondylitis. Material: blood, either unsorted or a sorted T cell fraction (not recorded which). The chain is built from TRBV20-1 and TRBJ2-2; 7 bases agree with TRBD1. The CDR3 protein is CSARPSTGRTGELFF. In DNA form, the CDR3 reads TGCAGTGCTAGACCGTCGACAGGGCGAACCGGGGAGCTGTTTTTT.